This T cell receptor beta chain was retrieved from a study of blood T cell repertoires in COVID-19. Study context: The origin of the acute and convalescent COVID-19 samples was the United States, Italy and Spain. Nucleic acid was either cDNA or gDNA, and it came from T cells, B-cell-depleted T cells, or PBMCs.

In the original analysis: Reference gene primer amplification in the assay estimated nucleated cell counts. Sequencing was performed with immunoSEQ multiplex PCR; in TCRdb, only in-frame clones are kept and a portion is missing. V, J and clone size were drawn from that table, and D and trimming were deduced from the DNA. The sample records around 180,000 clones, roughly 90% being singletons. Per germline, CDR1 SGHDN and CDR2 FVKESK. The V gene end was trimmed by 1 base and the J gene end by 4 bases; junction bases not matched to a gene: 7. This CDR3 contains 15 residues. The clonotype originates from a man between 65 and 85 years old with active or convalescent COVID-19. Sequences were obtained from peripheral blood. This rearrangement joins TRBV14 to TRBJ2-7; TRBD2 matches 7 bases. The DNA of the CDR3 is TGTGCCAGCAGCCAAGGTTTCTGGGGAGGGTACGAGCAGTACTTC. Translation gives CASSQGFWGGYEQYF.